The T cell receptor (beta chain) described here comes from a study of memory CD4+ T cells and cytomegalovirus serostatus. Sequenced by immunoSEQ multiplex PCR; TCRdb stores in-frame clones only, minus some. The data contain tens of thousands of clones, about 81% of them singletons. Germline values: CDR1 SGHDN, CDR2 FVKESK. V shed 4 bases and J 6 bases; nucleotides not matched to a gene: 10. The length of the CDR3 is 15 residues. Single viable CD3+CD4+CD8-CD45RO+ cells were sorted as the memory CD4+ T cells. This receptor was taken from an adult in good health and CMV-seronegative. The chain couples TRBV14 to TRBJ2-7; TRBD2 aligns across 9 bases. The specimen was memory CD4+ T cells from blood. For the CDR3, the DNA is TGTGCCAGCAGCCCTTTTAGCGGGAGACACAGCGAGCAGTACTTC. Protein product: CASSPFSGRHSEQYF.